The 9 T cell receptor beta chains given below trace back to one sample, sequenced in a study of T cell changes during pregnancy in multiple sclerosis. Only in-frame clones appear in the TCRdb table, and some are missing; sequencing was by immunoSEQ multiplex PCR. The profile shows around 120,000 clones, about nine tenths of them singletons. Sequencing used peripheral blood, obtained after pregnancy. All receptors derive from a female donor with multiple sclerosis, enrolled in a pregnancy study.

V is TRBV10-1 and J is TRBJ1-1; no definite D call. Per the germline V gene, CDR1 is WNHNN and CDR2 is SYGVQD (reference sequence). The V end lost 2 bases, the J end lost 1 base, and 5 bases lay between the germline ends. CDR3 size: 13 residues. CDR3 residues: CASSEQANTEAFF. Written as DNA, the CDR3 is TGCGCCAGCAGTGAGCAGGCGAACACTGAAGCTTTCTTT.

This clone was detected once. The rearrangement joins TRBV7-9 to TRBJ2-7; D is unresolved. CDR3 size: 14 residues. V lost 2 bases and J lost 3, with 11 bases in between. Per the germline V gene, CDR1 is SEHNR and CDR2 is FQNEAQ (reference sequence). This CDR3 reads CASSLFSSGYEQYF. The CDR3 DNA reads as TGTGCCAGCAGCTTATTTTCATCCGGCTACGAGCAGTACTTC.

This clone was found a few times. The rearrangement links TRBV5-1 to TRBJ1-1, with D unresolved. This CDR3 comprises 12 residues. The ends were cut back, 4 bases at V and 0 bases at J, with 4 bases in the middle. In germline, CDR1 is SGHRS, CDR2 YFSETQ. CDR3 region: CASSELNTEAFF. The CDR3 DNA reads as TGCGCCAGCAGCGAGCTGAACACTGAAGCTTTCTTT.

The chain links TRBV13 to TRBJ1-2; D not resolved. The V and J ends lost 1 base and 7 bases respectively, with 19 bases between them. Germline-derived CDR1 and CDR2 are PRHDT and FYEKMQ (reference sequence). This CDR3 is 16 amino acids long. CDR3 sequence (DNA): TGTGCCAGCAGCTTAGCTGTTGTCTCTGGGAGACGTGGCTACACCTTC. It codes for CASSLAVVSGRRGYTF.

V is TRBV9 and J is TRBJ2-3; the D gene is possibly TRBD2 (6 bases). V was cut by 3 bases and J by 1 base, with 12 bases left in between. Per germline, CDR1 SGDLS and CDR2 YYNGEE. The CDR3 totals 15 residues. The CDR3 sequence: CASSAGGFGTDTQYF. The DNA for the CDR3 is TGTGCCAGCAGCGCTGGGGGGTTTGGCACAGATACGCAGTATTTT.

The CDR3 DNA reads TGTGCCAGCAGTGTGCCCTTAAGGGGGGGAGACTACAATGAGCAGTTCTTC. Residues: CASSVPLRGGDYNEQFF. The chain has TRBV2 and TRBJ2-1, with a weak D call TRBD2 (7 bases). From germline, CDR1 is SNHLY and CDR2 FYNNEI. V was cut by 4 bases and J by 3 bases, with 19 bases left in between. This CDR3 has 17 amino acids.

This clone appeared once. The DNA for the CDR3 is TGTGCCAGCAACCCTAGCACTATCACAGATACGCAGTATTTT. This codes for CASNPSTITDTQYF. The chain employs TRBV5-4 and TRBJ2-3, with D possibly matching TRBD2 (5 bases). Trimming removed 6 bases at V and 2 bases at J, with 13 bases between. Germline V lookup: CDR1 SGHNT, CDR2 YYREEE (reference sequence). This CDR3 has 14 amino acids. Full variable domain (outside the CDR3, taken from reference TRBV5-4 and TRBJ2-3): ETGVTQSPTHLIKTRGQQVTLRCSSQSGHNTVSWYQQALGQGPQFIFQYYREEENGRGNFPPRFSGLQFPNYSSELNVNALELDDSALYLCASNPSTITDTQYFGPGTRLTVL.

The V call is TRBV14, the J call TRBJ1-1, with D unresolved. The CDR3 consists of 16 residues. Germline assignment: CDR1 SGHDN and CDR2 FVKESK. The ends were cut back, 3 bases at V and 0 bases at J, with 14 bases in the middle. This chain's CDR3 is CASSHGRIMLNTEAFF. The CDR3 nucleotides read TGTGCCAGCAGCCATGGTAGAATCATGTTGAACACTGAAGCTTTCTTT.

This chain joins TRBV7-9 and TRBJ1-1; TRBD1 is a possible D gene (5 bases). V was cut by 11 bases and J by 1 base, with 11 bases left in between. The CDR3 is 12 amino acids. Germline CDR1 is SEHNR and CDR2 is FQNEAQ (reference sequence). The CDR3 region is CAPVGPNTEAFF. The CDR3 DNA follows: TGTGCCCCCGTGGGGCCGAACACTGAAGCTTTCTTT.